The source of this T cell receptor (beta chain) is a study of T-cell reconstitution after alpha-beta-depleted transplantation in children. CDR1 is LGHNA and CDR2 is YNFKEQ in the germline V gene. The CDR3 is 19 residues long. V shed 4 bases and J shed 6 bases, with 29 bases lying between them. A note on this clonotype: Its antigen remains unidentified.

This sample's TCRbeta library carried unique molecular identifier barcodes. Using its own MiXCR run on the PCR reads, TCRdb lists one record per CDR3 protein. The sample carries approximately 350,000 distinct CDR3 sequences, about 16% recorded once. Study conclusions and caveats: Newly made T cells mostly supplied T-cell counts and diversity one year after transplant.

The chain recombines TRBV4-2 with TRBJ2-3; D could derive from TRBD1 or TRBD2 (5 bases each). The clonotype originates from a male patient aged 2-15 years who had a stem cell transplant for acute lymphoblastic leukemia, so the T cells may come from the graft donor. The sample here was PBMCs, mostly from graft donor cells, taken 360 days after TCRalphabeta/CD19-depleted stem cell transplant. Here the CDR3 DNA reads TGTGCCAGCAGCCGAACGCTTACCCACCGGGACCCTCGACGGGATACGCAGTATTTT. This codes for CASSRTLTHRDPRRDTQYF.